The 24 T cell receptor beta chains reported below all come from one sample, sequenced in a study of blood T cell repertoires in COVID-19 (dated by TCRdb to the early 2020s). Libraries were constructed by the immunoSEQ multiplex PCR assay. TCRdb re-hosts the immuneACCESS table, in-frame sequences only. Its copies lack some clones; in the studies checked, an unresolved V gene accounts for under half of them, and the cause for the rest is not known. This sample holds some 19,000 clones; approximately 91% were observed only once. Roughly a tenth of the sample is taken by the ten largest. Sequenced sample: peripheral blood. Receptors were obtained from a human donor in a cohort sampled during active COVID-19. The donor label of this sample is uncertain.

The J gene is TRBJ2-1, the V gene TRBV5-4; D may be TRBD2 (6 bases). V gave up 4 bases and J gave up 6 bases, with 8 bases separating them. From germline, CDR1 is SGHNT and CDR2 YYREEE (reference sequence). The CDR3 totals 12 residues. CDR3 sequence reads: CASSGGFNEQFF. The CDR3 nucleotides read TGTGCCAGCAGCGGGGGGTTCAATGAGCAGTTCTTC.

The chain links TRBV4-1 to TRBJ2-4; the match to TRBD2 covers 12 bases. V trimming: 0 bases; J trimming: 9 bases; junction bases outside the gene matches: 9. The germline V gene encodes CDR1 MGHRA and CDR2 YSYEKL. This CDR3 comprises 17 residues. CDR3 sequence: CASSQDQTSGSHSIQYF. CDR3 in DNA: TGCGCCAGCAGCCAAGACCAGACTAGCGGGAGTCATAGCATTCAGTACTTC.

The V call is TRBV5-4, the J call TRBJ2-3, with a tentative D call TRBD1 (5 bases). Germline V CDR1 and CDR2: SGHNT, YYREEE (reference sequence). V lost 5 bases to trimming and J lost 6 bases, with 13 bases between them. This CDR3 spans 13 amino acids. The CDR3 nucleotides are TGTGCCAGCAGATCCCCAGGGTTGGATACGCAGTATTTT. It is translated as CASRSPGLDTQYF.

This chain uses TRBV9 with TRBJ2-3; tentative D call: TRBD2 (5 bases). The CDR3 length is 15 residues. CDR1 is SGDLS, CDR2 YYNGEE, per germline. Trimming left V 4 bases short and J 2 bases short, with 14 bases between. The CDR3 DNA reads as TGTGCCAGCAGCCGACGGAGGAGCAACACAGATACGCAGTATTTT. Its translation is CASSRRRSNTDTQYF.

The chain recombines TRBV30 with TRBJ1-1; D possibly corresponds to TRBD1 (6 bases). With 3 bases removed from V and 4 bases from J, the gap between germline ends came to 12 bases. This CDR3 comprises 13 residues. Germline V gene lookup returns CDR1 GTSNPN and CDR2 SVGIG (reference sequence). In DNA, the CDR3 is TGTGCCTGGAGAACCCAGGGGTCCACTGAAGCTTTCTTT. This gives the protein CAWRTQGSTEAFF.

By proportion, this clone is hyperexpanded. This chain links TRBV5-4 with TRBJ2-1, with D uncertain. Germline values: CDR1 SGHNT, CDR2 YYREEE (reference sequence). Trimming took 4 bases from V and 0 from J, leaving 11 bases between them. The CDR3 contains 15 residues. CDR3 region: CASSDVPSSYNEQFF. The CDR3 DNA is TGTGCCAGCAGCGATGTCCCTAGCTCCTACAATGAGCAGTTCTTC.

The chain employs TRBV18 and TRBJ1-4; 9 bases map to TRBD1. This CDR3 is 16 amino acids long. Germline values: CDR1 KGHSH, CDR2 LQKENI. J gave up 7 bases and V 5 bases, and 11 bases lay outside the gene matches. The CDR3 region has the DNA TGTGCCAGCTCAACAAAACTACAGGGGGCGGGTGAAAAACTGTTTTTT. This translates into CASSTKLQGAGEKLFF.

The chain carries TRBV6-2 or TRBV6-3 and TRBJ2-1, with D possibly being TRBD2 (6 bases). Germline CDR1 reads MNHEY; CDR2 reads SVGEGT. Trimming removed 6 bases at V and 4 bases at J, with 22 bases between. The CDR3 has 17 amino acids. Here the CDR3 DNA reads TGTGCCAGCAGCCCTCACGGGAGCCCTGGGCTATACAATGAGCAGTTCTTC. It translates to CASSPHGSPGLYNEQFF.

V is TRBV18 and J is TRBJ2-1; D is perhaps TRBD2 (7 bases). Germline V gives CDR1 KGHSH, CDR2 LQKENI. Trimming shortened V by 2 bases and J by 6 bases, and 11 bases separated the two germline ends. The CDR3 is 14 residues long. Here the CDR3 reads CASSPNREGNEQFF. In nucleotides, the CDR3 is TGTGCCAGCTCACCAAACAGGGAGGGCAATGAGCAGTTCTTC.

This clone was picked up one time. The chain couples TRBV2 to TRBJ2-7; 8 positions match TRBD2. The ends lost 4 bases at V and 5 bases at J; junction bases unmatched: 7. CDR1 is SNHLY, CDR2 FYNNEI, per germline. The CDR3 extends over 14 amino acids. The CDR3 reads CASSVTSAIHEQYF. The CDR3 nucleotides read TGTGCCAGCAGTGTGACTAGCGCAATCCACGAGCAGTACTTC.

This chain links TRBV18 with TRBJ2-1; 7 bases are shared with TRBD1. Germline V lookup: CDR1 KGHSH, CDR2 LQKENI. J lost 15 bases, V lost 3 bases, and 5 bases had no gene match. CDR3 length: 11 residues. The CDR3: CASSPQGDAFF. The CDR3 DNA reads as TGTGCCAGCTCACCGCAGGGGGATGCGTTCTTC.

CDR3 in DNA: TGCGCCAGCAGCCTTCCACTAGCCTCGGCTGATACGCAGTATTTT. Its translation: CASSLPLASADTQYF. V gene TRBV5-1 combines with J gene TRBJ2-3; maybe TRBD2 (6 bases). Germline-derived CDR1 and CDR2 are SGHRS and YFSETQ. V was cut by 4 bases and J by 6 bases, with 18 bases left in between. This CDR3 is built from 15 residues.

The V and J genes are TRBV21-1 and TRBJ2-1; the D segment call TRBD2 is taken from the table without a DNA check. TRBV21-1 is given as a pseudogene. There are 10 residues in the CDR3. CDR3 amino acids: CARLGGGQFF. The CDR3 DNA is TGTGCCAGGTTGGGAGGGGGACAGTTCTTC.

The chain is built from TRBV5-1 and TRBJ2-2, with D possibly matching TRBD2 (6 bases). This CDR3 spans 16 amino acids. The ends were cut back, 1 base at V and 6 bases at J, with 16 bases in the middle. The V gene's germline CDR1 is SGHRS and CDR2 YFSETQ. CDR3: CASSLLGAAGAGELFF. The CDR3 DNA reads TGCGCCAGCAGCTTGTTAGGGGCAGCGGGCGCCGGGGAGCTGTTTTTT.

This chain connects TRBV3-1 (or the pseudogene TRBV3-2) to TRBJ1-2, with TRBD1 matching over 9 bases. The CDR3 spans 15 residues. Trimming took 3 bases from V and 4 from J; bases not matched to a gene: 6. CDR1 is LGHDT and CDR2 is YNNKEL in the germline V gene (reference sequence). CDR3 in DNA: TGTGCCAGCAGCCAGCGGACAGGGGATGTCTATGGCTACACCTTC. Protein product: CASSQRTGDVYGYTF.

For the CDR3, the DNA is TGTGCCAGCAGCGACAGGGGGCCAGAGACCCAGTACTTC. As protein: CASSDRGPETQYF. The chain couples TRBV2 to TRBJ2-5; 10 bases are a match to TRBD1. This CDR3 has 13 amino acids. V lost 6 bases and J lost 4; bases outside the gene matches: 2. Germline V gives CDR1 SNHLY, CDR2 FYNNEI.

This clone was counted a single time. This chain uses TRBV23-1 with TRBJ2-1; D may be TRBD1 (5 bases). TRBV23-1 is filed as an ORF, its function uncertain. CDR3 size: 16 residues. V was shortened by 6 bases and J by 3 bases, with 18 bases between the two germline ends. CDR3 nucleotide sequence: TGCGCCAGCAGATCAGCCCCCAGGGCAAACTACAATGAGCAGTTCTTC. Translated: CASRSAPRANYNEQFF.

The rearrangement joins TRBV5-1 to TRBJ1-2; TRBD1 agrees at 9 bases. The trim removed 3 bases at V and 5 bases at J, leaving 8 bases unmatched. Germline CDR1 SGHRS, CDR2 YFSETQ. This CDR3 spans 15 amino acids. CDR3 residues: CASSSSTGGQYGYTF. In nucleotides, the CDR3 is TGCGCCAGCAGCTCCTCGACAGGGGGACAATATGGCTACACCTTC.

The genes are TRBV28 and TRBJ2-7, with 10 positions matching TRBD2. CDR3 length equals 14 residues. V was pared by 7 bases and J by 3 bases, with 6 bases of the junction left unmatched. Germline lookup yields CDR1 MDHEN and CDR2 SYDVKM. This CDR3 is CASTTSGIIYEQYF. CDR3 nucleotide sequence: TGTGCCAGCACCACTAGCGGGATAATCTACGAGCAGTACTTC.

The gene calls are TRBV28 and TRBJ2-7; weak D call: TRBD1 (6 bases). The V gene's germline CDR1 is MDHEN and CDR2 SYDVKM. The V end was cut by 4 bases, the J end by 4 bases, with 17 bases between. This CDR3 is 15 amino acids long. The CDR3 DNA is TGTGCCAGCAGTTCCCGGGGAACAGGGAAGTACGAGCAGTACTTC. Amino acids: CASSSRGTGKYEQYF. Drawing the rest from reference TRBV28 and TRBJ2-7, the complete variable domain is DVKVTQSSRYLVKRTGEKVFLECVQDMDHENMFWYRQDPGLGLRLIYFSYDVKMKEKGDIPEGYSVSREKKERFSLILESASTNQTSMYLCASSSRGTGKYEQYFGPGTRLTVT.

The chain combines TRBV6-4 with TRBJ1-5; D call uncertain. V was pared by 5 bases and J by 13 bases, with 15 bases between. Germline lookup yields CDR1 MRHNA and CDR2 SNTAGT. The CDR3 totals 12 residues. Written as DNA, the CDR3 is TGTGCCAGCAGTTCCCACACCATCTCACAGCATTTT. The encoded protein is CASSSHTISQHF.

The chain employs TRBV24-1 and TRBJ2-3; D may be TRBD2 (5 bases). The CDR3 totals 13 residues. Germline assignment: CDR1 KGHDR and CDR2 SFDVKD. Trimming removed 5 bases at V and 6 bases at J, with 11 bases between. This CDR3 reads CATSVPAGDTQYF. Here the CDR3 DNA reads TGTGCCACCAGTGTCCCGGCGGGTGATACGCAGTATTTT.

The chain joins TRBV6-5 to TRBJ2-4; the D gene is possibly TRBD1 (7 bases). This CDR3 is 15 amino acids long. The germline V gene has CDR1 MNHEY and CDR2 SVGAGI. V was shortened by 5 bases and J by 0 bases, with 11 bases between the two germline ends. This CDR3 reads CASSRRGAAKNIQYF. The CDR3 DNA follows: TGTGCCAGCAGTCGCAGGGGGGCAGCCAAAAACATTCAGTACTTC.

The chain joins TRBV6-5 to TRBJ2-3; D perhaps matches TRBD1 (6 bases). Germline loops: CDR1 MNHEY, CDR2 SVGAGI. The CDR3 is made up of 13 amino acids. Deletions cut 7 bases from V and 3 bases from J, with 11 bases between. The CDR3 sequence: CASMAGATDTQYF. The CDR3 DNA sequence: TGTGCCAGCATGGCAGGGGCGACAGATACGCAGTATTTT.